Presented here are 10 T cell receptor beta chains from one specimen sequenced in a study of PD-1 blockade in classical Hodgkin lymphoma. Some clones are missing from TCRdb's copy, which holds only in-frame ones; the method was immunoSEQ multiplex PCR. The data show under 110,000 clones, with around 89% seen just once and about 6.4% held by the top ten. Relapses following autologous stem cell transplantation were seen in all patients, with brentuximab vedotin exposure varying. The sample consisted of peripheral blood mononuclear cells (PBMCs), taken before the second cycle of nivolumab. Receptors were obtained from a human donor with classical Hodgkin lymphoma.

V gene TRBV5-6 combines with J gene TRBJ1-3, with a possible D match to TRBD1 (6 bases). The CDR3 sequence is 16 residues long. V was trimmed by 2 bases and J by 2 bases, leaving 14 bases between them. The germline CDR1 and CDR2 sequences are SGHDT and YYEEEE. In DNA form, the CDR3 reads TGTGCCAGCAGCTTCCTCGGGGGGCTAACTGGAAACACCATATATTTT. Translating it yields CASSFLGGLTGNTIYF.

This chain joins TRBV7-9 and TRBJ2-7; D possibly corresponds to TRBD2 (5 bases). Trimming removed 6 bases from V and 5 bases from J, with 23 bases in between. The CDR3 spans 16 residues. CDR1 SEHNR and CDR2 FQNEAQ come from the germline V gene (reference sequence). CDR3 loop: CASSRGPDSNPHEQYF. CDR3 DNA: TGTGCCAGCAGTCGGGGTCCGGACTCCAACCCCCACGAGCAGTACTTC.

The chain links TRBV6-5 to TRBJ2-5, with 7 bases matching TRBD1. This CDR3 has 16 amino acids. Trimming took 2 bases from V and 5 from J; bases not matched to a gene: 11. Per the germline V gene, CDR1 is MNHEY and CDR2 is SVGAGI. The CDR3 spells CASSYTRQGVGETQYF. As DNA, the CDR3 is TGTGCCAGCAGTTACACAAGACAGGGCGTGGGTGAGACCCAGTACTTC.

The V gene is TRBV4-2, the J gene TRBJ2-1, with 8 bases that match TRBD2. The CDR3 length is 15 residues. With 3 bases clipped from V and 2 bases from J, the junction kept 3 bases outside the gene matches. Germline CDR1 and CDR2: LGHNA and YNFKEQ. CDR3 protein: CASSHNSGAYNEQFF. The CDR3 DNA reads TGTGCCAGCAGCCACAATAGCGGGGCCTACAATGAGCAGTTCTTC.

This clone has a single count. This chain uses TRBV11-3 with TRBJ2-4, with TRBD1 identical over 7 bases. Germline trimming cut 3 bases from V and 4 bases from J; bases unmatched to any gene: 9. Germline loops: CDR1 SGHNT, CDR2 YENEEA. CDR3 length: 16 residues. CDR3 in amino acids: CASSLDPRDSKNIQYF. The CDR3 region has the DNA TGTGCCAGCAGCTTGGACCCCCGGGACAGTAAAAACATTCAGTACTTC.

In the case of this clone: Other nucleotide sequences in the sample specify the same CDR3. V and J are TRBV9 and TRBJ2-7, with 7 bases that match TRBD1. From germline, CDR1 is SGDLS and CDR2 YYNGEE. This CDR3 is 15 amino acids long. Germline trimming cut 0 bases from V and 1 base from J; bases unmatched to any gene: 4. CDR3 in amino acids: CASSVGSGGSYEQYF. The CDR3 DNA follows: TGTGCCAGCAGCGTAGGTTCAGGGGGTTCCTACGAGCAGTACTTC.

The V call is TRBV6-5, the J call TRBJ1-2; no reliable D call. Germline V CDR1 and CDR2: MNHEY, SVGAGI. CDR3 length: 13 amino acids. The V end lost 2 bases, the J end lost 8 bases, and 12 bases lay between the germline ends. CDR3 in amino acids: CASSYREFLGYTF. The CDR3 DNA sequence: TGTGCCAGCAGTTACCGGGAGTTTCTGGGCTACACCTTC.

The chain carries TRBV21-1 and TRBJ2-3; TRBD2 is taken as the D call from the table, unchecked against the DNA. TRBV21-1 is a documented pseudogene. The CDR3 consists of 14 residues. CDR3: CASSTALPGDTQYF. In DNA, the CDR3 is TGTGCCAGCAGCACCGCCCTCCCGGGAGATACGCAGTATTTT.

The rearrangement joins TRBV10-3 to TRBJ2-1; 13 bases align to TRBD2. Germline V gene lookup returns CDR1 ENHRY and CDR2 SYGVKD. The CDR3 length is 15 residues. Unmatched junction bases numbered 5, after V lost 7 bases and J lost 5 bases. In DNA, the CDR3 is TGTGCCATCACGACTAGCGGGGGGAGGAACAATGAGCAGTTCTTC. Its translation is CAITTSGGRNNEQFF.

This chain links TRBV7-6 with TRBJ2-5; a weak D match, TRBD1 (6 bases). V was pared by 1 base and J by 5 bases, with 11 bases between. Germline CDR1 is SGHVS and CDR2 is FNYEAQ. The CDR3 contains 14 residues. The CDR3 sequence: CASSLGGGPETQYF. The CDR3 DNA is TGTGCCAGCAGCTTAGGTGGGGGCCCGGAGACCCAGTACTTC.